The rows below give T cell receptor beta chains drawn from one sample of a study of blood T cell repertoires in COVID-19. TCRdb's table, derived via immunoSEQ multiplex PCR, lists solely in-frame clones and lacks some. This sample has some 460,000 clones, with around 89% found just once. Sequenced material: peripheral blood. The receptors stem from a woman in her 30s with acute or convalescent COVID-19. Each CDR3 is given without its conserved first and last residue. Fields, in order: J gene, V gene, CDR3 protein.

J: TRBJ1-2; V: TRBV2; CDR3: ASSGPGGPPPMGYT
J: TRBJ1-4; V: TRBV4-1; CDR3: ASSQERTANEKLF
J: TRBJ2-3; V: TRBV5-1; CDR3: ASSLGANTDTQY
J: TRBJ2-1; V: TRBV2; CDR3: ASWTSGGAAYNEQF
J: TRBJ1-1; V: TRBV7-9; CDR3: ASSLAPGRFGGVNTEAF
J: TRBJ1-2; V: TRBV4-1; CDR3: ASRTQGAPGGYT
J: TRBJ2-3; V: TRBV7-3; CDR3: ASSFSGGTDTQY
J: TRBJ1-1; V: TRBV11-2; CDR3: ASSPRSRGYTEAF
J: TRBJ2-7; V: TRBV4-2; CDR3: ASSQDRGQGTYEQY
J: TRBJ2-7; V: TRBV2; CDR3: ASSEEFRAMYEQY
J: TRBJ2-5; V: TRBV15; CDR3: ATSKKQGAIFETQY
J: TRBJ1-2; V: TRBV27; CDR3: ASSSTSRDSTLYGYT
J: TRBJ2-2; V: TRBV10-2; CDR3: ASTGGSGELF
J: TRBJ2-5; V: TRBV5-3; CDR3: ARSLEGLAGSGETQY
J: TRBJ2-1; V: TRBV5-1; CDR3: ASKYYSGGDSYNEQF
J: TRBJ1-1; V: TRBV29-1; CDR3: SGELSTEAF
J: TRBJ2-7; V: TRBV7-9; CDR3: ASSPQGLGYEQY
J: TRBJ2-1; V: TRBV29-1; CDR3: SAVTSGRINEQF
J: TRBJ2-1; V: TRBV3-1/TRBV3-2; CDR3: ASSRAGGPVNNEQF
J: TRBJ2-2; V: TRBV7-9; CDR3: ASSLGGATGELF
J: TRBJ2-7; V: TRBV7-8; CDR3: ASSSIDKSSYEQY
J: TRBJ1-1; V: TRBV11-2; CDR3: ASSLGVGGEAF
J: TRBJ2-1; V: TRBV6-4; CDR3: ASSDGRGGSNEQF
J: TRBJ1-5; V: TRBV19; CDR3: ASSIEVAGNNQPQH
J: TRBJ2-1; V: TRBV15; CDR3: ATSIRQGSDNEQF
J: TRBJ2-3; V: TRBV18; CDR3: ASSQWTSGGVFTDTQY
J: TRBJ2-7; V: TRBV20-1; CDR3: SASLGQGAYEQY
J: TRBJ2-1; V: TRBV28; CDR3: ASSSVGQGNEQF
J: TRBJ1-1; V: TRBV29-1; CDR3: SVSQGAVGEAF
J: TRBJ2-3; V: TRBV2; CDR3: ASSEHRGKDTQY
J: TRBJ1-4; V: TRBV21-1; CDR3: ASSKEGQRRGGEKLF
J: TRBJ2-5; V: TRBV28; CDR3: ASSERGQETQY
J: TRBJ1-6; V: TRBV7-3; CDR3: ASSLFAGASDSPLH
J: TRBJ2-7; V: TRBV2; CDR3: ASRATGVDEQY
J: TRBJ2-3; V: TRBV28; CDR3: ASSPVDRGKDTQY
J: TRBJ2-3; V: TRBV5-1; CDR3: ASSLTGMYTDTQY
J: TRBJ2-2; V: TRBV4-1; CDR3: ASSQVWDRERGELF
J: TRBJ1-3; V: TRBV12-3/TRBV12-4; CDR3: ASSNSGNTIY
J: TRBJ2-7; V: TRBV4-1; CDR3: ASSSGTGTYEQY
J: TRBJ2-1; V: TRBV19; CDR3: ASSISRQGNNEQF
J: TRBJ1-6; V: TRBV5-4; CDR3: ASSSKDMNSPLH
J: TRBJ2-1; V: TRBV9; CDR3: ASSAGDGNNEQF
J: TRBJ1-4; V: TRBV4-1; CDR3: ASSQTVLSKEGIREKLF
J: TRBJ1-6; V: TRBV6-5; CDR3: ATRTGVFDNSPLH
J: TRBJ1-2; V: TRBV6-2/TRBV6-3; CDR3: ASSYPRPGYT
J: TRBJ2-7; V: TRBV5-4; CDR3: ASSPQPGQISYEQY
J: TRBJ2-1; V: TRBV13; CDR3: ASSLGLAGANEQF
J: TRBJ2-7; V: TRBV30; CDR3: AWSLPSTGFLGEQY
J: TRBJ2-7; V: TRBV29-1; CDR3: SVEGRYGYEQY
J: TRBJ2-7; V: TRBV9; CDR3: ASSVSGLLGHEQY
J: TRBJ1-2; V: TRBV7-3; CDR3: ASSLQPGQGNYGYT